This TCR beta chain was identified during a study of cytomegalovirus exposure and HLA in healthy donors. At the level of the study: The roughly 110 validation repertoires were reported in a later analysis to have been generated on the same platform as the 500 to 700 first-cohort repertoires.

Study findings and constraints: Most sequenced TCRs were rare (though some public TCRs occurred in many donors). That first-cohort TCR clusters tended to co-occur in the 90 to 150 validation repertoires was found in a later analysis. Reportedly, diagnosis of cytomegalovirus status by the classifier showed high specificity and sensitivity.

Concerning this clone: Antigen specificity is unknown.

The protocol was immunoSEQ multiplex PCR, while the TCRdb copy is restricted to in-frame clones and leaves out a portion. This sample has about 120,000 clones, with 80% to 90% found just once. The CDR3 totals 16 residues. With V trimmed by 4 bases and J by 2 bases, 6 bases remained unmatched. Germline V gene data show CDR1 as SNHLY and CDR2 as FYNNEI. The sample was PBMCs. V and J are TRBV2 and TRBJ1-5; 9 bases align to TRBD1. The sequence was collected from a woman under 30 in good health and CMV-seronegative. CDR3 region: CASSGGQGIGNQPQHF. DNA of the CDR3: TGTGCCAGCAGTGGGGGACAGGGAATAGGCAATCAGCCCCAGCATTTT. Based on the CDR3 plus reference TRBV2 and TRBJ1-5, the full variable domain is EPEVTQTPSHQVTQMGQEVILRCVPISNHLYFYWYRQILGQKVEFLVSFYNNEISEKSEIFDDQFSVERPDGSNFTLKIRSTKLEDSAMYFCASSGGQGIGNQPQHFGDGTRLSIL.